One sample yielded the 25 T cell receptor beta chains listed below, sequenced in a study of T cell responses to AZD1222 COVID-19 vaccine. Profiled with immunoSEQ multiplex PCR; TCRdb holds only in-frame clones, not every one. The profile shows approximately 150,000 clones, around 91% of them singletons. The sample consisted of peripheral blood, taken on day 0 of AZD1222 vaccination. Source of these receptors: an adult in good health.

In its sample, this clone was seen once. The J gene is TRBJ2-7, the V gene TRBV5-5; D is perhaps TRBD1 (6 bases). Per germline, CDR1 SGHKS and CDR2 YYEKEE (reference sequence). This CDR3 is 15 amino acids long. V was clipped by 0 bases and J by 0 bases, with 10 bases between them. CDR3 sequence (DNA): TGTGCCAGCAGCTTGGAGACAGGTATCTCCTACGAGCAGTACTTC. This sequence encodes CASSLETGISYEQYF.

The V call is TRBV2, the J call TRBJ2-3, with D perhaps TRBD1 or TRBD2 (5 bases each). The ends were cut back, 7 bases at V and 5 bases at J, with 16 bases in the middle. The CDR3 totals 14 residues. Germline-derived CDR1 and CDR2 are SNHLY and FYNNEI. The chain's CDR3 is CASTPGAAIDTQYF. CDR3 DNA: TGTGCCAGCACACCCGGGGCGGCGATAGATACGCAGTATTTT. Full variable domain (rest looked up from reference TRBV2 and TRBJ2-3): EPEVTQTPSHQVTQMGQEVILRCVPISNHLYFYWYRQILGQKVEFLVSFYNNEISEKSEIFDDQFSVERPDGSNFTLKIRSTKLEDSAMYFCASTPGAAIDTQYFGPGTRLTVL.

V is TRBV24-1 and J is TRBJ2-6; D may be TRBD1 or TRBD2 (6 bases each). The CDR3 spans 18 residues. V lost 5 bases and J lost 1, with 17 bases in between. Looked up from germline, CDR1 is KGHDR and CDR2 is SFDVKD. The CDR3: CATSGRGVRSSGANVLTF. The CDR3 DNA reads as TGTGCCACCAGTGGAAGGGGGGTTCGGTCGTCTGGGGCCAACGTCCTGACTTTC.

Here the CDR3 reads CASSLDGTGWREAFF. The CDR3 DNA is TGTGCCAGCAGCTTAGATGGGACAGGTTGGCGTGAAGCTTTCTTT. The V and J genes are TRBV11-2 and TRBJ1-1; 8 bases line up with TRBD1. The V and J ends lost 0 bases and 7 bases, in that order; junction bases with no gene match: 7. This CDR3 has 15 amino acids. Germline V lookup: CDR1 SGHAT, CDR2 FQNNGV.

J is TRBJ2-7 and V is TRBV19; 9 bases fit TRBD1. In germline, CDR1 is LNHDA, CDR2 SQIVND (reference sequence). The CDR3 totals 18 residues. Unmatched junction bases numbered 16, after V lost 3 bases and J lost 4 bases. As DNA, the CDR3 is TGTGCCAGTAGTATCCACCGCCCGGCCGGGACAGGGACGTACGAGCAGTACTTC. Protein product: CASSIHRPAGTGTYEQYF.

This clone was seen just once. The chain uses TRBV19 and TRBJ2-1, with a weak D call TRBD1 (7 bases). CDR1 LNHDA and CDR2 SQIVND come from the germline V gene (reference sequence). The CDR3 is 15 residues long. V was shortened by 8 bases and J by 9 bases, with 23 bases between the two germline ends. The CDR3 DNA sequence: TGTGCCAGTCAAAAAAGGCAGGGGGGAATCGGTGAGCAGTTCTTC. Protein: CASQKRQGGIGEQFF.

The J gene is TRBJ2-1, the V gene TRBV5-4; 9 bases are shared with TRBD2. Germline V lookup: CDR1 SGHNT, CDR2 YYREEE (reference sequence). The junction had 13 bases not matched to a gene; V was cut back by 6 bases and J by 9 bases. The CDR3 consists of 15 residues. The CDR3 region has the DNA TGTGCCAGCAACCCTGGGGGCGGGAGGGCCGGTGAGCAGTTCTTC. It is translated as CASNPGGGRAGEQFF. The full variable domain, its missing parts supplied by reference TRBV5-4 and TRBJ2-1, is ETGVTQSPTHLIKTRGQQVTLRCSSQSGHNTVSWYQQALGQGPQFIFQYYREEENGRGNFPPRFSGLQFPNYSSELNVNALELDDSALYLCASNPGGGRAGEQFFGPGTRLTVL.

V usage is TRBV6-5 and J usage is TRBJ1-6; 8 nucleotides match TRBD1. V dropped 6 bases and J dropped 9; count of bases not matched to a gene: 4. Germline-derived CDR1 and CDR2 are MNHEY and SVGAGI. The CDR3 sequence is 13 residues long. The CDR3 nucleotides read TGTGCCAGCAGACAGGGGGTCGCTTCACCCCTCCACTTT. Its protein is CASRQGVASPLHF.

This chain joins TRBV6-5 and TRBJ1-5; no firm D call. Trimming took off 0 bases at V and 5 bases at J, with 5 bases between the two ends. This CDR3 contains 13 residues. Germline-derived CDR1 and CDR2 are MNHEY and SVGAGI. CDR3 sequence: CASSYSPHQPQHF. For the CDR3, the DNA is TGTGCCAGCAGTTACTCGCCCCATCAGCCCCAGCATTTT.

Only a few counts were recorded for this clone. V and J are TRBV6-1 and TRBJ2-1, with D uncertain. The CDR3 totals 11 residues. Germline lookup yields CDR1 MNHNS and CDR2 SASEGT. V was clipped by 6 bases and J by 5 bases, with 5 bases between them. DNA for the CDR3: TGTGCCAGCAGCCACAACAATGAGCAGTTCTTC. The encoded protein is CASSHNNEQFF.

This chain links TRBV6-2 or TRBV6-3 with TRBJ2-1, with 7 positions matching TRBD2. Germline V gene lookup returns CDR1 MNHEY and CDR2 SVGEGT. This CDR3 comprises 17 residues. After removal of 2 bases from V and 7 bases from J, the junction contained 14 bases not matched to a gene. This CDR3 reads CASSYGALGGMKNEQFF. The CDR3, as DNA: TGTGCCAGCAGTTACGGGGCTTTGGGGGGGATGAAGAATGAGCAGTTCTTC.

The CDR3 DNA sequence: TGTGCCTGGAGTGTACTGAGTTCCTCTCTGGCTCGTGGCTACACCTTC. Amino acid sequence: CAWSVLSSSLARGYTF. This chain links TRBV30 with TRBJ1-2; no firm D call. The CDR3 loop spans 16 amino acids. The V gene's germline CDR1 is GTSNPN and CDR2 SVGIG (reference sequence). Deletions cut 0 bases from V and 7 bases from J, with 21 bases between.

The chain is built from TRBV10-3 and TRBJ1-5, with TRBD1 matching over 8 bases. The CDR3 extends over 13 amino acids. Trimming removed 6 bases from V and 7 bases from J; junction bases left unmatched: 5. The germline V gene encodes CDR1 ENHRY and CDR2 SYGVKD. The CDR3 sequence is CAIRQGVRQPQHF. Here the CDR3 DNA reads TGTGCCATCAGACAGGGGGTCCGGCAGCCCCAGCATTTT.

The rearrangement uses TRBV28 and TRBJ2-4, with D unclear. The CDR3 has 13 residues. Trimming took 2 bases from V and 0 from J, leaving 2 bases between them. From germline, CDR1 is MDHEN and CDR2 SYDVKM. The CDR3 DNA reads TGTGCCAGCAGTTTAATAGCCAAAAACATTCAGTACTTC. As protein: CASSLIAKNIQYF.

The V and J genes are TRBV5-6 and TRBJ2-1; 14 bases agree with TRBD2. V lost 4 bases to trimming and J lost 8 bases; unmatched junction nucleotides: 8. Germline CDR1 reads SGHDT; CDR2 reads YYEEEE. There are 16 residues in the CDR3. The CDR3 sequence: CASSQGTSGSMDEQFF. In nucleotides, the CDR3 is TGTGCCAGCAGCCAGGGGACTAGCGGGAGTATGGATGAGCAGTTCTTC.

The V gene is TRBV27, the J gene TRBJ2-2, with D maybe TRBD2 (6 bases). V dropped 5 bases and J dropped 5 bases, with 15 bases sitting between them. The CDR3 consists of 15 residues. The germline V gene encodes CDR1 MNHEY and CDR2 SMNVEV (reference sequence). The CDR3 is CASSPSAGLTGELFF. The CDR3 DNA reads TGTGCCAGCAGTCCCTCTGCGGGATTGACCGGGGAGCTGTTTTTT.

The chain combines TRBV7-8 with TRBJ1-1; the match to TRBD1 covers 9 bases. J gave up 1 base and V 4 bases, and 4 bases lay outside the gene matches. The germline CDR1 and CDR2 sequences are SGHVS and FQNEAQ. The CDR3 covers 15 residues. The CDR3 DNA reads as TGTGCCAGCAGCTGGGGACAGGGAACGAACACTGAAGCTTTCTTT. Residues: CASSWGQGTNTEAFF.

Concerning this clone: Other DNA sequences in this sample translate to the same CDR3. The rearrangement links TRBV12-3 or TRBV12-4 to TRBJ1-5; the D gene is possibly TRBD1 (5 bases). The CDR3 has 13 residues. V was pared by 3 bases and J by 4 bases, with 7 bases between. CDR3 in amino acids: CASSFRGNQPQHF. The DNA of the CDR3 is TGTGCCAGCAGTTTTCGGGGGAATCAGCCCCAGCATTTT.

V usage is TRBV7-9 and J usage is TRBJ2-7; D not resolved. The V and J ends lost 3 bases and 3 bases respectively, with 3 bases between them. Germline CDR1 reads SEHNR; CDR2 reads FQNEAQ (reference sequence). This CDR3 contains 11 residues. CDR3 sequence reads: CASSLSYEQYF. DNA for the CDR3: TGTGCCAGCAGCTTGAGCTACGAGCAGTACTTC.

The chain joins TRBV19 to TRBJ1-6; D not resolved. CDR3 length: 13 residues. The germline V and J ends were trimmed by 7 bases and 7 bases, with 11 bases remaining between them. Germline-derived CDR1 and CDR2 are LNHDA and SQIVND (reference sequence). The CDR3 is CASNVGVNSPLHF. The DNA of the CDR3 is TGTGCCAGTAATGTTGGTGTGAATTCACCCCTCCACTTT.

V gene TRBV5-1 combines with J gene TRBJ1-5; D unclear. V was shortened by 2 bases and J by 7 bases, with 4 bases between the two germline ends. The CDR3 runs 11 residues. CDR1 SGHRS and CDR2 YFSETQ come from the germline V gene. CDR3 sequence: CASSLWQPQHF. The CDR3 region has the DNA TGCGCCAGCAGCTTATGGCAGCCCCAGCATTTT.

The chain uses TRBV27 and TRBJ2-2, with TRBD1 matching 9 bases. Germline CDR1 and CDR2: MNHEY and SMNVEV (reference sequence). V lost 6 bases to trimming and J lost 6 bases; unmatched junction nucleotides: 11. CDR3 length: 16 residues. Here the CDR3 DNA reads TGTGCCAGCAGCCCGGGAACAGGGGGCAGGGCCGGGGAGCTGTTTTTT. Residues: CASSPGTGGRAGELFF.

This sequence joins TRBV14 and TRBJ1-1; D is unclear. Trimming took off 0 bases at V and 5 bases at J, with 7 bases between the two ends. Germline V gene sequence: CDR1 SGHDN, CDR2 FVKESK. The CDR3 length is 13 residues. The CDR3 loop is CASSQETGTEAFF. In nucleotides, the CDR3 is TGTGCCAGCAGCCAAGAAACGGGAACTGAAGCTTTCTTT.

This chain uses TRBV6-5 with TRBJ2-2, with D tentatively TRBD1 (6 bases). V was trimmed by 5 bases and J by 5 bases, leaving 15 bases between them. From germline, CDR1 is MNHEY and CDR2 SVGAGI. This CDR3 has 15 amino acids. This chain's CDR3 is CASSPWTDGTGELFF. In DNA form, the CDR3 reads TGTGCCAGCAGTCCCTGGACAGATGGTACCGGGGAGCTGTTTTTT.

The genes are TRBV6-2 or TRBV6-3 and TRBJ2-1; 7 bases are shared with TRBD2. Germline CDR1 reads MNHEY; CDR2 reads SVGEGT. CDR3 length: 18 amino acids. V gave up 4 bases and J gave up 6 bases; unmatched junction bases: 18. DNA for the CDR3: TGTGCCAGCAGTTCGCCACTGATCCGGGGGGAATCCAGCAATGAGCAGTTCTTC. Its translation: CASSSPLIRGESSNEQFF.